This TCR beta chain was observed in a study of T cells in Graves' hyperthyroidism and ophthalmopathy. This clonotype was found many times. TCR beta CDR3 regions were amplified from RNA. When the TCR CDR3 underwent first-round RT-PCR, the HTBI primer set was used. TCRdb analysed the multiplex PCR reads with MiXCR anew, one entry per CDR3 protein. Counted here are more than 500,000 distinct CDR3 sequences, over 12% occurring once; the ten biggest clones make up over 3.5%. V lost 4 bases and J lost 7, with 13 bases in between. Germline-derived CDR1 and CDR2 are SGHAT and FQNNGV. The CDR3 is 13 amino acids.

V is TRBV11-2 and J is TRBJ2-5; maybe TRBD1 (6 bases). The sequenced sample consisted of blood. This TCR derives from a woman aged 40 to 49 with Graves' ophthalmopathy. The CDR3 nucleotides are TGTGCCAGCAGCTCGGACAGTTCAGGGACCCAGTACTTC. It yields the protein CASSSDSSGTQYF.